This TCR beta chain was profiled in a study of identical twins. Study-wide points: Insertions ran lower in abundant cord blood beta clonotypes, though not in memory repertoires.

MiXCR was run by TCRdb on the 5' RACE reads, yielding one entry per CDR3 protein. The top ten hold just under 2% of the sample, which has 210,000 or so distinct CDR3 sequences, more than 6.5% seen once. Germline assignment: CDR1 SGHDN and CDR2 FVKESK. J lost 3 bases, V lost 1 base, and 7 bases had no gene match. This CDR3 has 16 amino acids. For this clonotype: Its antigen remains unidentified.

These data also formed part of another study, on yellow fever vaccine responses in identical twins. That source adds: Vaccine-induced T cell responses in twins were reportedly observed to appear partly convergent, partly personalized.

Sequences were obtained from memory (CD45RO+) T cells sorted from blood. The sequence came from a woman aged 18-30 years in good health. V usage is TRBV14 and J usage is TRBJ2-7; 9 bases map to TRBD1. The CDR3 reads CASSQVSGQGVYEQYF. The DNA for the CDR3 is TGTGCCAGCAGCCAAGTATCGGGACAGGGAGTCTACGAGCAGTACTTC. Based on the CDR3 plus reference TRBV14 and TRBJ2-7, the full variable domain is EAGVTQFPSHSVIEKGQTVTLRCDPISGHDNLYWYRRVMGKEIKFLLHFVKESKQDESGMPNNRFLAERTGGTYSTLKVQPAELEDSGVYFCASSQVSGQGVYEQYFGPGTRLTVT.